The 29 T cell receptor beta chains presented below share a single source sample, sequenced in a study of T cell responses to AZD1222 COVID-19 vaccine. Assay used: immunoSEQ multiplex PCR; TCRdb lists only in-frame clones, some missing. Of approximately 180,000 clones in the sample, roughly 93% were seen once. The sample consisted of peripheral blood, taken 28 days after the second dose of the MenACWY control vaccine. The receptors come from an adult who received the MenACWY meningococcal vaccine as a control.

This chain connects TRBV5-1 to TRBJ2-7, with no clear D. This CDR3 is 14 amino acids long. Germline CDR1 SGHRS, CDR2 YFSETQ. V was trimmed by 0 bases and J by 4 bases, leaving 11 bases between them. The CDR3 region is CASSLASRSYEQYF. The CDR3 DNA follows: TGCGCCAGCAGCTTGGCCAGCAGGTCGTACGAGCAGTACTTC.

The rearrangement uses TRBV29-1 and TRBJ1-6; D may be TRBD1 (6 bases). The length of the CDR3 is 13 residues. Looked up from germline, CDR1 is SQVTM and CDR2 is ANQGSEA. With 6 bases removed from V and 6 bases from J, the gap between germline ends came to 12 bases. CDR3 region: CSVAQGGNSPLHF. As DNA, the CDR3 is TGCAGCGTCGCACAGGGAGGTAATTCACCCCTCCACTTT.

This clone has just one count. The chain joins TRBV5-1 to TRBJ2-1; D is possibly TRBD2 (7 bases). Germline CDR1 is SGHRS and CDR2 is YFSETQ. This CDR3 comprises 16 residues. The V gene lost 3 bases and the J gene lost 7 bases, with 20 bases spanning the gap. The CDR3 DNA reads TGCGCCAGCAGCTGGGCCGGGCCAGGGAGGGGGAATGAGCAGTTCTTC. It is translated as CASSWAGPGRGNEQFF.

The genes are TRBV28 and TRBJ2-6; 7 positions match TRBD2. The germline gives CDR1 MDHEN, CDR2 SYDVKM. The CDR3 is 16 residues long. V gave up 3 bases and J gave up 2 bases; unmatched junction bases: 4. The CDR3 reads CASSLRGKAGANVLTF. In nucleotides, the CDR3 is TGTGCCAGCAGTTTGCGGGGGAAGGCTGGGGCCAACGTCCTGACTTTC.

J is TRBJ1-1 and V is TRBV4-2; 11 nucleotides match TRBD1. Germline lookup yields CDR1 LGHNA and CDR2 YNFKEQ. J was trimmed by 5 bases and V by 4 bases; bases with no gene match: 6. The CDR3 is made up of 15 amino acids. The CDR3 reads CASSRRTGGETEAFF. As DNA, the CDR3 is TGTGCCAGCAGCCGCCGGACAGGGGGCGAGACTGAAGCTTTCTTT.

The chain employs TRBV20-1 and TRBJ2-5; TRBD1 might be the D (6 bases). Trimming stripped 3 bases from V and 7 bases from J, with 15 bases between. This CDR3 region has 13 residues. CDR1 is DFQATT, CDR2 SNEGSKA, per germline (reference sequence). CDR3 loop: CSASRQGPWTQYF. The CDR3 DNA reads as TGCAGTGCTAGTCGGCAGGGGCCTTGGACCCAGTACTTC.

The CDR3 reads CASTPIKKYGYTF. The CDR3 bases are TGTGCCAGCACTCCCATCAAGAAATATGGCTACACCTTC. The J gene is TRBJ1-2, the V gene TRBV6-5; the D is unclear. This CDR3 region has 13 residues. Trimming took 7 bases from V and 5 from J, leaving 14 bases between them. Germline CDR1 and CDR2: MNHEY and SVGAGI.

V usage is TRBV5-6 and J usage is TRBJ1-4; perhaps TRBD1 as D (5 bases). CDR3 length: 15 residues. Germline loops: CDR1 SGHDT, CDR2 YYEEEE. V shed 1 base and J shed 8 bases, with 15 bases lying between them. The chain's CDR3 is CASSLTGRGQEKLFF. For the CDR3, the DNA is TGTGCCAGCAGCTTGACGGGGCGCGGTCAGGAAAAACTGTTTTTT.

In its sample, this clone was seen a few times. J is TRBJ1-2 and V is TRBV3-1 (or the pseudogene TRBV3-2); 7 bases are shared with TRBD1. Unmatched junction bases numbered 1, after V lost 1 base and J lost 2 bases. Per germline, CDR1 LGHDT and CDR2 YNNKEL (reference sequence). This CDR3 contains 14 residues. CDR3 in amino acids: CASSQAQGNYGYTF. For the CDR3, the DNA is TGTGCCAGCAGCCAAGCACAGGGGAACTATGGCTACACCTTC.

This clone has a single count. The V and J genes are TRBV5-1 and TRBJ1-6; tentative D call: TRBD1 (6 bases). Germline assignment: CDR1 SGHRS and CDR2 YFSETQ. V dropped 0 bases and J dropped 8 bases, with 12 bases sitting between them. CDR3 length: 15 residues. CDR3 nucleotides: TGCGCCAGCAGCTTGGCCAGGGGCGCCGATTCACCCCTCCACTTT. Protein: CASSLARGADSPLHF.

The chain has TRBV3-1 (or the pseudogene TRBV3-2) and TRBJ2-2, with 9 nucleotides matching TRBD1. This CDR3 contains 15 residues. The J segment lost 5 bases and the V segment lost 3 bases, leaving 4 bases of the junction unmatched. Germline V lookup: CDR1 LGHDT, CDR2 YNNKEL (reference sequence). The CDR3 loop is CASSHLTGGTGELFF. In DNA, the CDR3 is TGTGCCAGCAGCCACCTGACAGGGGGGACCGGGGAGCTGTTTTTT.

This clone showed up just once. The chain recombines TRBV18 with TRBJ2-1, with TRBD2 identical over 8 bases. Per germline, CDR1 KGHSH and CDR2 LQKENI. V lost 1 base, J lost 8 bases, and 10 bases stayed unmatched. CDR3 length: 16 residues. The CDR3 spells CASSPRSGGPGDEQFF. The CDR3 bases are TGTGCCAGCTCACCACGGAGCGGGGGCCCAGGGGATGAGCAGTTCTTC.

This sequence joins TRBV10-3 and TRBJ1-2; D is possibly TRBD1 (5 bases). This CDR3 region has 14 residues. Germline V gene lookup returns CDR1 ENHRY and CDR2 SYGVKD. V lost 11 bases and J lost 4, with 20 bases in between. The CDR3 is CASSFSGMVYGYTF. In nucleotides, the CDR3 is TGTGCCTCCAGTTTTTCAGGGATGGTCTATGGCTACACCTTC.

The rearrangement links TRBV18 to TRBJ1-5; tentatively, D is TRBD1 (5 bases). The germline CDR1 and CDR2 sequences are KGHSH and LQKENI. This CDR3 contains 14 residues. Trimming cost V 2 bases and J 5 bases, with 10 bases left between them. The CDR3 region is CASSPDRDYQPQHF. The CDR3 DNA sequence: TGTGCCAGCTCACCAGACAGAGATTATCAGCCCCAGCATTTT.

About this clone: This same CDR3 is encoded by further DNA sequences in the sample. The chain has TRBV6-5 and TRBJ1-1; D is ambiguous. V was trimmed by 0 bases and J by 0 bases, leaving 8 bases between them. CDR3 size: 15 residues. Germline assignment: CDR1 MNHEY and CDR2 SVGAGI. The CDR3 protein is CASSYSRQLNTEAFF. The CDR3 coding sequence is TGTGCCAGCAGTTACTCGAGGCAGTTGAACACTGAAGCTTTCTTT.

V gene TRBV7-8 combines with J gene TRBJ2-6; D is unresolved. Per germline, CDR1 SGHVS and CDR2 FQNEAQ. The CDR3 sequence is 14 residues long. V was pared by 5 bases and J by 0 bases, with 5 bases between. CDR3 coding DNA: TGTGCCAGCAGCACCTACTCTGGGGCCAACGTCCTGACTTTC. Translation: CASSTYSGANVLTF.

The rearrangement joins TRBV4-2 to TRBJ1-1; no clear D gene. The V end was cut by 1 base, the J end by 2 bases, with 11 bases between. Looked up from germline, CDR1 is LGHNA and CDR2 is YNFKEQ. CDR3 length equals 15 residues. The CDR3 protein is CASSQVSRLNTEAFF. The CDR3 DNA sequence: TGTGCCAGCAGCCAAGTCAGCAGGCTTAACACTGAAGCTTTCTTT.

J is TRBJ2-3 and V is TRBV5-1; no reliable D call. V shed 0 bases and J shed 1 base, with 18 bases lying between them. Germline loops: CDR1 SGHRS, CDR2 YFSETQ. The CDR3 sequence is 18 residues long. The CDR3 is CASSLVGRFPQGTDTQYF. The CDR3, as DNA: TGCGCCAGCAGCTTGGTTGGAAGGTTCCCCCAAGGCACAGATACGCAGTATTTT.

The DNA for the CDR3 is TGTGCCAGCACCGTTGGGGTTAACACTGAAGCTTTCTTT. Residues: CASTVGVNTEAFF. The gene calls are TRBV12-3 or TRBV12-4 and TRBJ1-1; D gene unclear. V was trimmed by 7 bases and J by 2 bases, leaving 11 bases between them. The CDR3 length is 13 residues.

The chain couples TRBV6-5 to TRBJ1-4; no clear D gene. The V gene's germline CDR1 is MNHEY and CDR2 SVGAGI. The V end lost 11 bases, the J end lost 6 bases, and 7 bases lay between the germline ends. This CDR3 comprises 10 residues. As DNA, the CDR3 is TGTGCCGCCGGGGATGAAAAACTGTTTTTT. Protein product: CAAGDEKLFF.

The V and J genes are TRBV19 and TRBJ1-3; TRBD1 matches 7 bases. Germline CDR1 and CDR2: LNHDA and SQIVND (reference sequence). Unmatched junction bases numbered 7, after V lost 2 bases and J lost 3 bases. There are 16 residues in the CDR3. CDR3 residues: CASSIRGTALGNTIYF. The CDR3 region has the DNA TGTGCCAGTAGTATACGGGGGACAGCCCTTGGAAACACCATATATTTT.

The V and J genes are TRBV18 and TRBJ2-1; weak D call: TRBD2 (7 bases). Trimming shortened V by 2 bases and J by 5 bases, and 10 bases separated the two germline ends. The CDR3 spans 14 residues. The germline V gene has CDR1 KGHSH and CDR2 LQKENI. The CDR3 DNA follows: TGTGCCAGCTCACCATGGGGGGGCCACAATGAGCAGTTCTTC. This gives the protein CASSPWGGHNEQFF. Combining the CDR3 with reference TRBV18 and TRBJ2-1 gives the whole variable domain NAGVMQNPRHLVRRRGQEARLRCSPMKGHSHVYWYRQLPEEGLKFMVYLQKENIIDESGMPKERFSAEFPKEGPSILRIQQVVRGDSAAYFCASSPWGGHNEQFFGPGTRLTVL.

The chain joins TRBV19 to TRBJ1-4; weak D call: TRBD1 (5 bases). Trimming took 4 bases from V and 0 from J, leaving 15 bases between them. This CDR3 contains 17 residues. Germline CDR1 and CDR2: LNHDA and SQIVND (reference sequence). The CDR3 region is CASSSRGVRTTNEKLFF. Written as DNA, the CDR3 is TGTGCCAGTAGTAGTCGGGGCGTGCGTACAACTAATGAAAAACTGTTTTTT.

V usage is TRBV7-6 and J usage is TRBJ1-5; D not certain. Between the trimmed V and J ends, which lost 1 base and 5 bases, there was a span of 6 bases. The CDR3 runs 13 residues. CDR1 and CDR2 (germline): SGHVS, FNYEAQ. The CDR3 region is CASSLGTYQPQHF. Here the CDR3 DNA reads TGTGCCAGCAGCTTAGGTACTTATCAGCCCCAGCATTTT.

The rearrangement links TRBV6-5 to TRBJ2-7; either TRBD1 or TRBD2 may supply D (5 bases each). Trimming took 0 bases from V and 5 from J, leaving 14 bases between them. The V gene's germline CDR1 is MNHEY and CDR2 SVGAGI. CDR3 size: 15 residues. The CDR3 spells CASSYSAGSADEQYF. The CDR3, as DNA: TGTGCCAGCAGTTACTCGGCAGGGAGTGCGGACGAGCAGTACTTC.

V and J are TRBV5-6 and TRBJ2-6; TRBD2 might be the D (6 bases). CDR3 size: 16 residues. Germline V CDR1 and CDR2: SGHDT, YYEEEE. V gave up 1 base and J gave up 0 bases, with 8 bases separating them. In nucleotides, the CDR3 is TGTGCCAGCAGCTTGTACGGGGGCTCTGGGGCCAACGTCCTGACTTTC. This translates into CASSLYGGSGANVLTF.

DNA of the CDR3: TGTGCCAGCAGCTTGGCAGGGAGGTCAGGAAACACCATATATTTT. It encodes CASSLAGRSGNTIYF. The rearrangement uses TRBV5-4 and TRBJ1-3; D is possibly TRBD1 (5 bases). V shed 0 bases and J shed 4 bases, with 11 bases lying between them. Germline lookup yields CDR1 SGHNT and CDR2 YYREEE (reference sequence). The CDR3 has 15 residues.

The chain has TRBV29-1 and TRBJ2-7; 9 positions agree with TRBD2. Germline V gives CDR1 SQVTM, CDR2 ANQGSEA. The CDR3 is 12 amino acids. The J segment lost 5 bases and the V segment lost 7 bases, leaving 6 bases of the junction unmatched. As DNA, the CDR3 is TGCAGCGCCCTGGGACTAGCCCACGAGCAGTACTTC. Residues: CSALGLAHEQYF.

The CDR3 here is CASSQVRLAGHNEQFF. In nucleotides, the CDR3 is TGTGCCAGCAGCCAAGTCCGCCTAGCGGGGCATAATGAGCAGTTCTTC. The rearrangement joins TRBV3-1 (or the pseudogene TRBV3-2) to TRBJ2-1; TRBD2 matches at 9 bases. V shed 1 base and J 7 bases; nucleotides not matched to a gene: 8. The CDR3 is 16 residues long. Germline V CDR1 and CDR2: LGHDT, YNNKEL (reference sequence).